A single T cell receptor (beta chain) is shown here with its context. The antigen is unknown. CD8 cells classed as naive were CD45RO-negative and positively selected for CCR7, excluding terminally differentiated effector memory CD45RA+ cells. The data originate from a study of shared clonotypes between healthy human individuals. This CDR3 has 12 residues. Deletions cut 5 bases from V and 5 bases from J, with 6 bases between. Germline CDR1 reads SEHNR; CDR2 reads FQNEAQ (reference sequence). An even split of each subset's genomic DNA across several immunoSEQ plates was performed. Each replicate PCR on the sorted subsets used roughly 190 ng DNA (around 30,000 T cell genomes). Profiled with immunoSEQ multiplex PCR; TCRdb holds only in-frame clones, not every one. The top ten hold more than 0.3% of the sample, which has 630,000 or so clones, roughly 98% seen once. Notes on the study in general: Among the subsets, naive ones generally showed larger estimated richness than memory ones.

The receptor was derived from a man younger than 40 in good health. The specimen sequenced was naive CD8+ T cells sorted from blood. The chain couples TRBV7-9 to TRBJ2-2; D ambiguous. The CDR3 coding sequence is TGTGCCAGCAGCCCATGGACCGGGGAGCTGTTTTTT. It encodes CASSPWTGELFF.